These 18 T cell receptor beta chains came from one sample sequenced in a study of T cell changes during pregnancy in multiple sclerosis. Assay: immunoSEQ multiplex PCR; the TCRdb copy retains only in-frame clones and omits some. This table holds 70,000 or so clones, just over 90% found once. The sequencing used peripheral blood, collected in the third trimester of pregnancy. The receptors were gathered from a female donor with multiple sclerosis, enrolled in a pregnancy study.

J is TRBJ1-2 and V is TRBV5-4, with D maybe TRBD1 (5 bases). Looked up from germline, CDR1 is SGHNT and CDR2 is YYREEE (reference sequence). V gave up 7 bases and J gave up 0 bases, with 22 bases separating them. The length of the CDR3 is 17 residues. The CDR3 spells CASAGGDILGPNYGYTF. CDR3 DNA sequence: TGTGCCAGCGCGGGGGGGGATATACTCGGGCCTAACTATGGCTACACCTTC.

The chain links TRBV5-4 to TRBJ1-2; 7 positions match TRBD1. The CDR3 consists of 14 residues. V was clipped by 4 bases and J by 0 bases; unmatched bases: 3. Germline V gene data show CDR1 as SGHNT and CDR2 as YYREEE (reference sequence). Written as DNA, the CDR3 is TGTGCCAGCAGCCCGGGACAGCCTAACTATGGCTACACCTTC. Its translation is CASSPGQPNYGYTF.

The chain carries TRBV5-4 and TRBJ1-3; 9 nucleotides match TRBD1. Trimming at V came to 2 bases and at J to 3 bases, leaving 9 bases not matched to a gene. From germline, CDR1 is SGHNT and CDR2 YYREEE (reference sequence). The CDR3 spans 17 residues. The CDR3 DNA sequence: TGTGCCAGCAGCTTCGGGTTGGGACAGGGCCATGGAAACACCATATATTTT. Protein product: CASSFGLGQGHGNTIYF.

CDR3: CASSSGTGREKLFF. The DNA for the CDR3 is TGTGCCAGCAGTTCCGGGACAGGGAGAGAAAAACTGTTTTTT. The chain is built from TRBV6-6 and TRBJ1-4; the match to TRBD1 covers 9 bases. V was clipped by 4 bases and J by 8 bases; unmatched bases: 5. Per germline, CDR1 MNHNY and CDR2 SVGAGI (reference sequence). This CDR3 has 14 residues.

The chain couples TRBV4-3 to TRBJ2-7; the match to TRBD2 covers 7 bases. The CDR3 contains 16 residues. Germline values: CDR1 LGHNA, CDR2 YSLEER. J was trimmed by 2 bases and V by 6 bases; bases with no gene match: 13. The CDR3 sequence is CASSQRGGTYAYEQYF. CDR3 DNA: TGCGCCAGCAGTCAAAGGGGAGGGACTTACGCCTACGAGCAGTACTTC.

J is TRBJ1-5 and V is TRBV28, with TRBD1 identical over 8 bases. Germline CDR1 and CDR2: MDHEN and SYDVKM. The CDR3 runs to 15 residues. V dropped 4 bases and J dropped 6; count of bases not matched to a gene: 8. CDR3 in amino acids: CASSSSGGQFQPQHF. The CDR3 DNA reads TGTGCCAGCAGTTCCTCAGGGGGCCAATTTCAGCCCCAGCATTTT.

This clone was seen a single time. The chain links TRBV9 to TRBJ2-3, with 7 bases aligning to TRBD1. Germline CDR1 SGDLS, CDR2 YYNGEE. There are 15 residues in the CDR3. The junction had 7 bases not matched to a gene; V was cut back by 4 bases and J by 2 bases. The CDR3 region has the DNA TGTGCCAGCAGCCTTAGACAGGGTGACACAGATACGCAGTATTTT. It is translated as CASSLRQGDTDTQYF.

The sample holds one count of this clone. This chain uses TRBV4-1 with TRBJ2-5, with 8 bases that match TRBD2. The CDR3 totals 13 residues. CDR1 is MGHRA and CDR2 is YSYEKL in the germline V gene. V trimming: 4 bases; J trimming: 4 bases; junction bases outside the gene matches: 2. CDR3 amino acids: CASSPRGGETQYF. The DNA for the CDR3 is TGCGCCAGCAGCCCTCGGGGGGGAGAGACCCAGTACTTC.

V and J are TRBV15 and TRBJ2-1, with D possibly matching TRBD2 (7 bases). Germline V gene data show CDR1 as LNHNV and CDR2 as YYDKDF (reference sequence). This CDR3 has 16 residues. V was cut by 0 bases and J by 10 bases, with 19 bases left in between. CDR3 region: CATSRDREGGAVEQFF. The CDR3 DNA follows: TGTGCCACCAGCAGAGATCGTGAGGGGGGGGCTGTGGAGCAGTTCTTC. The whole variable domain, remainder taken from reference TRBV15 and TRBJ2-1, is DAMVIQNPRYQVTQFGKPVTLSCSQTLNHNVMYWYQQKSSQAPKLLFHYYDKDFNNEADTPDNFQSRRPNTSFCFLDIRSPGLGDTAMYLCATSRDREGGAVEQFFGPGTRLTVL.

The rearrangement uses TRBV10-2 and TRBJ1-4; D call uncertain. Germline V lookup: CDR1 WSHSY, CDR2 SAAADI. The CDR3 is 14 residues long. Trimming shortened V by 6 bases and J by 0 bases, and 8 bases separated the two germline ends. CDR3 residues: CASSRVATNEKLFF. The CDR3 DNA reads TGCGCCAGCAGCCGAGTTGCAACTAATGAAAAACTGTTTTTT.

This clone was counted once. This chain connects TRBV9 to TRBJ2-7; 11 nucleotides align to TRBD1. This CDR3 has 15 amino acids. In germline, CDR1 is SGDLS, CDR2 YYNGEE. The J segment lost 5 bases and the V segment lost 3 bases, leaving 7 bases of the junction unmatched. For the CDR3, the DNA is TGTGCCAGCAGCGCACCGGGACAGGGGGACGACGAGCAGTACTTC. Translating it yields CASSAPGQGDDEQYF.

This clone was counted once. The chain has TRBV4-1 and TRBJ1-3, with D uncertain. CDR3 length: 18 amino acids. V gave up 2 bases and J gave up 0 bases, with 17 bases separating them. Germline lookup yields CDR1 MGHRA and CDR2 YSYEKL. CDR3 bases: TGCGCCAGCAGCCAACAGGCTACGGCTATTAGCTCTGGAAACACCATATATTTT. Translation gives CASSQQATAISSGNTIYF.

CDR3 region: CASSQGLVNTEAFF. Written as DNA, the CDR3 is TGTGCCAGCTCACAGGGGTTAGTGAACACTGAAGCTTTCTTT. The V and J genes are TRBV18 and TRBJ1-1; D may be TRBD1 (5 bases). CDR1 is KGHSH and CDR2 is LQKENI in the germline V gene. This CDR3 is built from 14 residues. V dropped 4 bases and J dropped 0 bases, with 9 bases sitting between them.

Written as DNA, the CDR3 is TGTGCCAGCAGGCGACTAGCGGGGACCTTGAACACCGGGGAGCTGTTTTTT. Protein: CASRRLAGTLNTGELFF. This sequence joins TRBV28 and TRBJ2-2, with TRBD2 matching over 11 bases. V was clipped by 6 bases and J by 1 base; unmatched bases: 7. This CDR3 contains 17 residues. Germline V gives CDR1 MDHEN, CDR2 SYDVKM.

The chain uses TRBV5-8 and TRBJ1-1; a possible D gene is TRBD1 (5 bases). The CDR3 has 14 amino acids. Germline CDR1 SGHTS, CDR2 YDEGEE. The V end lost 2 bases, the J end lost 3 bases, and 11 bases lay between the germline ends. The CDR3 nucleotides read TGTGCCAGCAGCTTAATATCCAGGGACACTGAAGCTTTCTTT. It specifies CASSLISRDTEAFF.

V and J are TRBV23-1 and TRBJ1-1; 9 bases align to TRBD1. TRBV23-1 is classed as an ORF, of uncertain function. Losses at the gene ends were 0 bases for V and 2 bases for J; bases not matched to a gene: 10. CDR3 size: 18 residues. The CDR3 loop reads CASSQSGQGIRLNTEAFF. CDR3 sequence (DNA): TGCGCCAGCAGTCAATCGGGACAGGGTATTCGATTAAACACTGAAGCTTTCTTT.

The chain uses TRBV6-4 and TRBJ2-7; 11 bases align to TRBD1. The ends lost 3 bases at V and 3 bases at J; junction bases unmatched: 4. This CDR3 is built from 15 residues. Germline V gives CDR1 MRHNA, CDR2 SNTAGT. CDR3 amino acids: CASSERGTGGYEQYF. CDR3 DNA sequence: TGTGCCAGCAGTGAGAGGGGGACAGGGGGCTACGAGCAGTACTTC.

V gene TRBV30 combines with J gene TRBJ1-4, with D uncertain. This CDR3 is built from 14 residues. The germline CDR1 and CDR2 sequences are GTSNPN and SVGIG (reference sequence). Trimming removed 3 bases from V and 8 bases from J, with 16 bases in between. CDR3 sequence (DNA): TGTGCCTGGAGCCTATTGAACGGCGGCGAAAAACTGTTTTTT. Its translation is CAWSLLNGGEKLFF. Together with reference TRBV30 and TRBJ1-4, the CDR3 gives the full variable domain: SQTIHQWPATLVQPVGSPLSLECTVEGTSNPNLYWYRQAAGRGLQLLFYSVGIGQISSEVPQNLSASRPQDRQFILSSKKLLLSDSGFYLCAWSLLNGGEKLFFGSGTQLSVL.